These T cell receptor beta chains were read from a single sample in a study of blood T cell repertoires in COVID-19. Assay: immunoSEQ multiplex PCR; the TCRdb copy retains only in-frame clones and omits some. The data hold fewer than 350,000 clones, with roughly 90% observed a single time. Sequencing was performed on PBMCs or T cells enriched from blood (not recorded which). The source is a woman aged 40 to 49 with acute COVID-19. Each CDR3 is given with its conserved first and last residue. A D gene is named only where the DNA matches it firmly. A row's size may be missing; if present it is once, few, many or a size class.

TRBV11-2,NA,TRBD1,TRBJ1-6,TGTGCCAGCAGCCCGGACAGGGGGGCTTCACCCCTCCACTTT,CASSPDRGASPLHF
TRBV3-1/TRBV3-2,NA,TRBD1,TRBJ1-3,TGTGCCAGCAGCCGACAGGGGCCCCGCTCTGGAAACACCATATATTTT,CASSRQGPRSGNTIYF
TRBV18,NA,TRBD2,TRBJ2-1,TGTGCCAGCTCACCCCCGGGACTAGCGGGTAACAATGAGCAGTTCTTC,CASSPPGLAGNNEQFF
TRBV7-9,NA,NA,TRBJ1-2,TGTGCCAGCAGCTTAAGTTCAGGGGAAGGCTACACCTTC,CASSLSSGEGYTF
TRBV6-2/TRBV6-3,NA,NA,TRBJ2-7,TGTGCCAGCAGTTACGGGCAGTATAGCGAGCAGTACTTC,CASSYGQYSEQYF
TRBV5-4,NA,NA,TRBJ1-1,TGTGCCAGCAGCTTGGCCGATCAGGGGAACACTGAAGCTTTCTTT,CASSLADQGNTEAFF
TRBV10-3,NA,TRBD1,TRBJ1-1,TGTGCCATCAGATCGGGACAGCTGAACACTGAAGCTTTCTTT,CAIRSGQLNTEAFF
TRBV5-1,NA,NA,TRBJ1-2,TGCGCCAGCAGCTTGCCAGGCTATGGCTACACCTTC,CASSLPGYGYTF
TRBV2,once,TRBD2,TRBJ2-1,TGTGCCAGCAGGCGAACTGCTAGCGGGGGGTACAGTGAGCAGTTCTTC,CASRRTASGGYSEQFF
TRBV28,NA,NA,TRBJ1-2,TGTGCCAGCAGTTTCTTGGACAGCCCCTATGGCTACACCTTC,CASSFLDSPYGYTF
TRBV28,NA,TRBD1,TRBJ1-3,TGTGCCAGCAGTTTATCGACAGGGACTGGAAACACCATATATTTT,CASSLSTGTGNTIYF
TRBV14,NA,NA,TRBJ2-5,TGTGCCAGCAGCCAAGCGAAGGGAGCTCAAGGGATGGAGACCCAGTACTTC,CASSQAKGAQGMETQYF
TRBV6-1,NA,TRBD1,TRBJ1-3,TGTGCCAGCAGTGAAGGGGGGGACAGAACGAGAAACACCATATATTTT,CASSEGGDRTRNTIYF
TRBV2,NA,NA,TRBJ1-5,TGTGCCACCAAAATAGAACCAGGGGATAGCAATCAGCCCCAGCATTTT,CATKIEPGDSNQPQHF
TRBV20-1,NA,TRBD1,TRBJ2-5,TGCAGTGCTAGTTTCCCCAGGGGGTTAAAAGAGACCCAGTACTTC,CSASFPRGLKETQYF
TRBV7-9,NA,NA,TRBJ1-1,TGTGCCATCCAGCGGGGGGCAATCACTGAAGCTTTCTTT,CAIQRGAITEAFF
TRBV19,NA,NA,TRBJ2-7,TGTGCCAGTAGTGACTACGGGTTTGGCCGCGAGCAGTACTTC,CASSDYGFGREQYF
TRBV2,NA,TRBD1,TRBJ2-7,TGTGCCAGCAATAGGGGGCCCAGCTCCTACGAGCAGTACTTC,CASNRGPSSYEQYF
TRBV14,NA,NA,TRBJ1-2,TGTGCCAGCAGCCAAGGGACATTTGGCTACACCTTC,CASSQGTFGYTF
TRBV5-1,NA,TRBD2,TRBJ2-3,TGCGCCAGCAGCTTGGCACTAGCGGGGGGGACCCCCACAGATACGCAGTATTTT,CASSLALAGGTPTDTQYF
TRBV24-1,NA,NA,TRBJ2-3,TGTGCCACCAGTGAAATCGGCAGGGGTGCAGATACGCAGTATTTT,CATSEIGRGADTQYF
TRBV28,NA,TRBD2,TRBJ2-1,TGTGCCAGCAAACAACCCGGGGGGGGATTCAATGAGCAGTTCTTC,CASKQPGGGFNEQFF
TRBV2,NA,NA,TRBJ2-7,TGTGCCAGCAGAGTAGCCTACGAGCAGTACTTC,CASRVAYEQYF
TRBV11-2,NA,TRBD1,TRBJ2-1,TGTGCCAGCTCCGGGACAGGGGGGTATGAGCAGTTCTTC,CASSGTGGYEQFF
TRBV28,NA,NA,TRBJ1-5,TGTGCCACCACTGGATGGGGGGAAAAACAGCCCCAGCATTTT,CATTGWGEKQPQHF
TRBV30,NA,TRBD2,TRBJ2-1,TGTGCCTGGAGTGGGGGGACTAGCGCCTACAATGAGCAGTTCTTC,CAWSGGTSAYNEQFF
TRBV29-1,NA,TRBD1,TRBJ2-7,TGCAGCGTTGATCAGGGGGCCAGCTCCTACGAGCAGTACTTC,CSVDQGASSYEQYF
TRBV28,NA,NA,TRBJ2-7,TGTGCCAGCAGGGACAGACTCTACGAGCAGTACTTC,CASRDRLYEQYF